The clone carrying this T cell receptor beta chain has a count of ten or more. Antigen unknown. Unique molecular identifiers were affixed to single, distinct cDNA molecules. TCRdb itself ran the 5' RACE reads through MiXCR, one entry per CDR3 protein. Among about 80,000 distinct CDR3 sequences, about 5% were seen once, and the ten largest hold around 7.8%. CDR1 and CDR2 from the germline V gene are DFQATT and SNEGSKA (reference sequence). V lost 6 bases and J 4 bases, leaving 10 bases between the germline ends. The CDR3 has 11 residues. The sample belongs to a study of early T cells in non-severe SARS-CoV-2 infection. Study background: Sequencing targeted bulk RNA from unsorted whole blood, leaving chains unpaired. Study-level results: Using VDJdb, the matching emphasized anti-spike CD8 responses while missing private and CD4 specificities.

The sequences come from whole blood, collected at baseline. The chain carries TRBV20-1 and TRBJ2-7; tentative D call: TRBD2 (6 bases). This TCR was sampled from an adult who was a healthcare worker with PCR-confirmed SARS-CoV-2 infection or an uninfected control (not recorded which). In nucleotides, the CDR3 is TGCAGTGCGGGGGACTCATACGAGCAGTACTTC. Protein: CSAGDSYEQYF.